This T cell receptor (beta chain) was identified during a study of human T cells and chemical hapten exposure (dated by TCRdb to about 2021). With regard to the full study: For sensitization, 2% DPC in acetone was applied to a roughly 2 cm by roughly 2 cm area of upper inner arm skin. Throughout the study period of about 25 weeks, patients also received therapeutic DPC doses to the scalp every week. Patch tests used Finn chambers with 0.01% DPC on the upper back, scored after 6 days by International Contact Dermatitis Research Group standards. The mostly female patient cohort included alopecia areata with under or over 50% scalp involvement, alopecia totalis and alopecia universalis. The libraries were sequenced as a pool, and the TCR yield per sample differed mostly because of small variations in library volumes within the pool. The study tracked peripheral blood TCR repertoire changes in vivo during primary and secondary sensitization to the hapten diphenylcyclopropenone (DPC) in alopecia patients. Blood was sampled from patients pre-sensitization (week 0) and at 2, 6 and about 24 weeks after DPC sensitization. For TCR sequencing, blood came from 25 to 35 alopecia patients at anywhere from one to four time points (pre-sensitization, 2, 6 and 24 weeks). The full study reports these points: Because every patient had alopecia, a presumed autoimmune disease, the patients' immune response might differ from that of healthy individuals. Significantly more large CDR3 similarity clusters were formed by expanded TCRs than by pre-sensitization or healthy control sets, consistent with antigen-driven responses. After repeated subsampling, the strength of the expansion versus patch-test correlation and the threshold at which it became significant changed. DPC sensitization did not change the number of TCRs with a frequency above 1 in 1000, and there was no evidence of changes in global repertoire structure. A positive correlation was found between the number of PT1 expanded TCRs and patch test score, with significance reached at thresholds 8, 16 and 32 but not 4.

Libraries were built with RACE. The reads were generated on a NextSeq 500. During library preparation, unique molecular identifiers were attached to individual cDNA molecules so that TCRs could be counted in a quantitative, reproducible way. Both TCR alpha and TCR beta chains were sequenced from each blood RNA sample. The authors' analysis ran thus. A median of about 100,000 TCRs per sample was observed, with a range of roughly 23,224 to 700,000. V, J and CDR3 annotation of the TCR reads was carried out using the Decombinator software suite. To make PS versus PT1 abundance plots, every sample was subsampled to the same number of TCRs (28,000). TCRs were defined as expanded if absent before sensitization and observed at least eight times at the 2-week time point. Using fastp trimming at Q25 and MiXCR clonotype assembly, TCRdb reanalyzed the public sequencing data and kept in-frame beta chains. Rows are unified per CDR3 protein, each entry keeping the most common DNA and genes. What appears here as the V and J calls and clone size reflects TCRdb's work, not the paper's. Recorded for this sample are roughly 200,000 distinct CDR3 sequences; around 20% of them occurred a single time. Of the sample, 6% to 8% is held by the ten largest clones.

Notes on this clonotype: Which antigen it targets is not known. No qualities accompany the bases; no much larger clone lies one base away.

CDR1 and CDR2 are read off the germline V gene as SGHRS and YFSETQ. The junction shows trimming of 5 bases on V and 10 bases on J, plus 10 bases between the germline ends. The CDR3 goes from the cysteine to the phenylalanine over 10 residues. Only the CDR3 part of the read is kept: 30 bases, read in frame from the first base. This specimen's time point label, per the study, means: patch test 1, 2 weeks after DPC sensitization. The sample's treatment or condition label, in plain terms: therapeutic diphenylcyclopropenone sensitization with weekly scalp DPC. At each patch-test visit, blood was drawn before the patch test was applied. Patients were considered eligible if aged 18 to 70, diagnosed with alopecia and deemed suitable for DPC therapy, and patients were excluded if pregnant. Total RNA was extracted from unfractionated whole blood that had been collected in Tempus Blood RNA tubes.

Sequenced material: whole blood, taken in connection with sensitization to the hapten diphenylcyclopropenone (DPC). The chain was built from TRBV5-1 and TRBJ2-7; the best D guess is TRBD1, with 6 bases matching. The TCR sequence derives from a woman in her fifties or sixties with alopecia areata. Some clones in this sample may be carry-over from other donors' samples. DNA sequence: TGCGCCAGCAGAAACAGGGAACAGTACTTC. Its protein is CASRNREQYF. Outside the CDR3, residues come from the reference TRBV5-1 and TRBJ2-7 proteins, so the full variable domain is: KAGVTQTPRYLIKTRGQQVTLSCSPISGHRSVSWYQQTPGQGLQFLFEYFSETQRNKGNFPGRFSGRQFSNSRSEMNVSTLELGDSALYLCASRNREQYFGPGTRLTVT.